These 3 T cell receptor beta chains were sequenced from one sample in a study of blood T cells in healthy people across ages (dated by TCRdb to the mid-2010s). Library preparation was by 5' RACE. The run used an Illumina HiSeq 2500. The second PCR ran for about 6 to 12 cycles and used a J-beta primer mix along with a sample-barcoded 5' primer. TCRdb passed the public sequencing reads through fastp at Q25 and MiXCR, retaining productive beta sequences. One record per CDR3 amino acid sequence lists the most common genes and DNA. This sample is represented by 850,000 to 950,000 distinct CDR3 sequences; 29% of them were singletons. The ten largest clonotypes hold 17% of the sample. The sample comprised blood. All receptors come from an elderly woman in good health.

This clonotype was found a few times. The chain employs TRBV7-2 and TRBJ1-5; no reliable D call. V gave up 4 bases and J gave up 3 bases, with 10 bases separating them. This CDR3 has 14 amino acids. Germline V CDR1 and CDR2: SGHTA, FQGNSA. The DNA of the CDR3 is TGTGCCAGCAGCTCGGGGTCTTACAATCAGCCCCAGCATTTT. Translated: CASSSGSYNQPQHF.

The gene calls are TRBV7-2 and TRBJ1-3, with D possibly being TRBD1 (6 bases). The germline V gene has CDR1 SGHTA and CDR2 FQGNSA. The CDR3 is made up of 15 amino acids. V was pared by 5 bases and J by 4 bases, with 15 bases between. For the CDR3, the DNA is TGTGCCAGCAGCATGAACAGGGCTGACGGAAACACCATATATTTT. It specifies CASSMNRADGNTIYF.

V usage is TRBV5-6 and J usage is TRBJ1-3, with D possibly matching TRBD1 (5 bases). CDR1 is SGHDT, CDR2 YYEEEE, per germline. This CDR3 has 16 residues. V lost 2 bases and J 3 bases, leaving 15 bases between the germline ends. The CDR3 protein is CASSFGGVRLGNTIYF. The CDR3 DNA is TGTGCCAGCAGCTTCGGAGGGGTACGCCTTGGAAACACCATATATTTT. The full variable domain, its missing parts supplied by reference TRBV5-6 and TRBJ1-3, is DAGVTQSPTHLIKTRGQQVTLRCSPKSGHDTVSWYQQALGQGPQFIFQYYEEEERQRGNFPDRFSGHQFPNYSSELNVNALLLGDSALYLCASSFGGVRLGNTIYFGEGSWLTVV.